This is a list of T cell receptor beta chains from one sample in a study of T cell responses to AZD1222 COVID-19 vaccine. Data came from immunoSEQ multiplex PCR; TCRdb stores just in-frame clones and leaves some out. The table has 100,000 to 150,000 clones, 85% to 90% seen once. The specimen was peripheral blood, collected on day 0 of AZD1222 vaccination. Receptor source: an adult in good health. Each CDR3 is given with its conserved first and last residue. D genes are given only for firm matches. A clone size is listed for some rows: how often the clone was seen (once, few, many), or a class if it is expanded.

cdr3_aa cdr3_nt v_call clone_size j_call d_call
CASLAGYEQYF TGTGCCAGCCTGGCGGGGTACGAGCAGTACTTC TRBV12-3/TRBV12-4 NA TRBJ2-7 NA
CASSSDRGETQYF TGTGCCAGCAGTTCCGACAGGGGAGAGACCCAGTACTTC TRBV6-5 NA TRBJ2-5 TRBD1
CASSIAGGFIQPQHF TGTGCCAGTAGTATAGCCGGAGGGTTCATTCAGCCCCAGCATTTT TRBV19 once TRBJ1-5 NA
CASSLGGTSGRALDEQFF TGTGCCAGCAGCTTAGGGGGGACTAGCGGGAGGGCCTTGGATGAGCAGTTCTTC TRBV7-9 NA TRBJ2-1 TRBD2
CASSASYGYTF TGTGCCAGTAGTGCCAGCTATGGCTACACCTTC TRBV19 NA TRBJ1-2 NA
CASRTGEARGTNEKLFF TGTGCCAGCAGAACAGGGGAAGCTAGGGGTACTAATGAAAAACTGTTTTTT TRBV4-2 NA TRBJ1-4 TRBD1
CASGTGFTEAFF TGTGCCAGCGGAACAGGGTTCACTGAAGCTTTCTTT TRBV6-5 NA TRBJ1-1 NA
CASSLSFGRASGEQYF TGCGCCAGCAGCCTGTCCTTTGGGCGTGCGTCGGGCGAGCAGTACTTC TRBV4-1 once TRBJ2-7 NA
CASSKRLVSEQFF TGTGCCAGTAGTAAAAGACTAGTATCTGAGCAGTTCTTC TRBV19 few TRBJ2-1 NA
CARADPNTEAFF TGTGCCCGGGCGGACCCGAACACTGAAGCTTTCTTT TRBV30 NA TRBJ1-1 NA
CASSQDNLLGGYEQYF TGCGCCAGCAGCCAAGATAACCTCCTAGGTGGGTACGAGCAGTACTTC TRBV4-1 NA TRBJ2-7 NA
CASSYSPEGRADTQYF TGTGCCAGCAGTTACTCCCCGGAGGGCCGGGCAGATACGCAGTATTTT TRBV6-2/TRBV6-3 NA TRBJ2-3 NA
CASSLRETYEQYF TGTGCCAGCAGTCTCCGGGAAACCTACGAGCAGTACTTC TRBV2 few TRBJ2-7 NA
CASSLMVGGIGYGYTF TGTGCCAGCAGTTTAATGGTGGGGGGCATAGGCTATGGCTACACCTTC TRBV28 NA TRBJ1-2 NA
CASSFSAVNTEAFF TGTGCCAGCAGTTTTTCGGCGGTTAACACTGAAGCTTTCTTT TRBV6-5 NA TRBJ1-1 NA
CASGLGATGTENEKLFF TGTGCTAGTGGTTTGGGAGCAACCGGGACAGAAAATGAAAAACTGTTTTTT TRBV12-5 NA TRBJ1-4 TRBD1
CASSPGSEETQYF TGTGCCAGCTCACCAGGGTCGGAAGAGACCCAGTACTTC TRBV18 NA TRBJ2-5 NA
CASSGGRDNYGYTF TGTGCCAGCAGCGGGGGCAGGGATAACTATGGCTACACCTTC TRBV6-5 NA TRBJ1-2 NA
CASGPGLAGRETQYF TGTGCCAGCGGACCGGGACTAGCGGGACGGGAGACCCAGTACTTC TRBV27 once TRBJ2-5 TRBD2
CASSLDGEPYGYTF TGTGCCAGCAGCTTGGACGGGGAGCCCTATGGCTACACCTTC TRBV5-5 NA TRBJ1-2 NA
CATTPFGNQPQHF TGTGCCACTACTCCCTTTGGCAATCAGCCCCAGCATTTT TRBV19 NA TRBJ1-5 NA
CASSLTPALSYEQYF TGTGCCAGCAGTTTAACCCCAGCCCTCTCCTACGAGCAGTACTTC TRBV27 NA TRBJ2-7 NA
CASSRTSGLNTGELFF TGTGCCAGCAGCCGAACTAGCGGCCTGAACACCGGGGAGCTGTTTTTT TRBV3-1/TRBV3-2 once TRBJ2-2 TRBD2
CASSPTLNTEAFF TGTGCCAGCAGCCCGACCCTGAACACTGAAGCTTTCTTT TRBV3-1/TRBV3-2 NA TRBJ1-1 NA
CASSVDRGGTEAFF TGTGCCAGCAGCGTGGACAGGGGAGGCACTGAAGCTTTCTTT TRBV5-6 NA TRBJ1-1 TRBD1
CATSRDVGQAEQFF TGTGCCACCAGCAGAGATGTGGGACAGGCTGAGCAGTTCTTC TRBV15 NA TRBJ2-1 TRBD1
CASSLGTGGRNTIYF TGTGCCAGCAGCCTCGGGACAGGGGGCCGAAACACCATATATTTT TRBV3-1/TRBV3-2 NA TRBJ1-3 TRBD1
CAISESRDTEAFF TGTGCCATCAGTGAGTCGAGGGACACTGAAGCTTTCTTT TRBV10-3 NA TRBJ1-1 NA
CATSDLWSGNTIYF TGTGCCACCAGTGATTTGTGGTCTGGAAACACCATATATTTT TRBV24-1 NA TRBJ1-3 NA
CASSLGQGNLYGYTF TGTGCCAGCAGCCTTGGACAGGGCAACCTCTATGGCTACACCTTC TRBV14 NA TRBJ1-2 TRBD1
CASSASGGQTYNEQFF TGTGCCAGCAGCGCTAGCGGGGGGCAGACCTACAATGAGCAGTTCTTC TRBV9 NA TRBJ2-1 TRBD2
CASSPKDGYTF TGTGCCAGCTCACCAAAGGACGGCTACACCTTC TRBV18 NA TRBJ1-2 NA
CASSVGGRQETQYF TGTGCCAGCAGCGTAGGAGGCAGGCAAGAGACCCAGTACTTC TRBV9 few TRBJ2-5 NA
CASSYQHGYTF TGTGCCAGCAGTTACCAGCATGGCTACACCTTC TRBV6-2/TRBV6-3 NA TRBJ1-2 NA
CASSLDLAGVGEQYF TGTGCCAGCAGCTTAGATCTAGCGGGAGTAGGTGAGCAGTACTTC TRBV7-9 NA TRBJ2-7 TRBD2
CASRLQGRNTEAFF TGTGCCAGCAGGCTACAGGGCAGGAACACTGAAGCTTTCTTT TRBV6-5 NA TRBJ1-1 NA
CASSRLSTLQGVIYGYTF TGTGCCAGCAGCCGCCTTTCCACATTACAGGGGGTAATCTATGGCTACACCTTC TRBV7-2 NA TRBJ1-2 TRBD1
CATSDLRLAETQYF TGTGCCACCAGTGATTTGCGGCTAGCGGAGACCCAGTACTTC TRBV24-1 NA TRBJ2-5 NA
CASSLLGTPSYEQYF TGTGCCAGCAGCCTCCTGGGGACACCCTCCTACGAGCAGTACTTC TRBV3-1/TRBV3-2 once TRBJ2-7 NA
CASSQDRGGGTGGYGYTF TGTGCCAGCAGCCAAGATAGGGGCGGCGGGACAGGGGGGTATGGCTACACCTTC TRBV4-2 few TRBJ1-2 TRBD1
CASSPRKGSGNTIYF TGTGCCAGCAGCCCCCGGAAGGGCTCTGGAAACACCATATATTTT TRBV7-2 NA TRBJ1-3 NA
CASSFRGLATDEQYF TGTGCCAGCAGCTTCAGGGGGCTGGCGACCGACGAGCAGTACTTC TRBV7-9 NA TRBJ2-7 TRBD1
CSTQTGGNDGYTF TGCAGCACGCAGACAGGGGGGAATGATGGCTACACCTTC TRBV29-1 NA TRBJ1-2 TRBD1